The 4 T cell receptor beta chains below come from one sample, sequenced in a study of shared clonotypes between healthy human individuals (dated by TCRdb to the early 2020s). Library preparation employed the immunoSEQ multiplex PCR assay. This is the immuneACCESS table as TCRdb keeps it, with only in-frame sequences that have V and J called. A part of the clones is gone; compared with another copy, unresolved V genes explain less than half, and the rest is unexplained. The sample contains approximately 1,000,000 clones, about 84% of them found a single time. Of the sample, 0.52% falls within the top ten clones. The sequencing input was memory CD4+ T cells from PBMCs. Sample cell subset or site, as interpreted from the label and publication: CD45RA-negative fraction. The receptors stem from a man aged 18 to 30 in good health. Some clones in this sample may be carry-over from other donors' samples.

This chain links TRBV5-4 with TRBJ1-2, with no clear D. The ends were cut back, 0 bases at V and 4 bases at J, with 10 bases in the middle. The CDR3 has 14 amino acids. In germline, CDR1 is SGHNT, CDR2 YYREEE (reference sequence). The CDR3 spells CASSLVGIPYGYTF. CDR3 sequence (DNA): TGTGCCAGCAGCTTGGTTGGGATACCCTATGGCTACACCTTC.

This clone has only one observation. V is TRBV5-4 and J is TRBJ1-3; D gene unclear. With 4 bases removed from V and 3 bases from J, the gap between germline ends came to 14 bases. Germline V gene sequence: CDR1 SGHNT, CDR2 YYREEE (reference sequence). This CDR3 has 15 residues. Written as DNA, the CDR3 is TGTGCCAGCAGCCCGGGAGGGTATCTTGGAAACACCATATATTTT. The encoded protein is CASSPGGYLGNTIYF. Combining the CDR3 with reference TRBV5-4 and TRBJ1-3 gives the whole variable domain ETGVTQSPTHLIKTRGQQVTLRCSSQSGHNTVSWYQQALGQGPQFIFQYYREEENGRGNFPPRFSGLQFPNYSSELNVNALELDDSALYLCASSPGGYLGNTIYFGEGSWLTVV.

This chain links TRBV6-4 with TRBJ2-6, with TRBD1 matching over 8 bases. The germline gives CDR1 MRHNA, CDR2 SNTAGT. V trimming: 3 bases; J trimming: 3 bases; junction bases outside the gene matches: 16. This CDR3 spans 20 amino acids. CDR3 protein: CASSERFWMDRVFGANVLTF. The CDR3 coding sequence is TGTGCCAGCAGTGAGAGGTTTTGGATGGACAGGGTTTTTGGGGCCAACGTCCTGACTTTC.

This sequence joins TRBV2 and TRBJ1-1; no definite D call. The CDR3 length is 13 residues. Germline loops: CDR1 SNHLY, CDR2 FYNNEI. V gave up 6 bases and J gave up 1 base, with 9 bases separating them. CDR3 nucleotide sequence: TGTGCCAGCAGCGCTGACAAGAACACTGAAGCTTTCTTT. This gives the protein CASSADKNTEAFF.